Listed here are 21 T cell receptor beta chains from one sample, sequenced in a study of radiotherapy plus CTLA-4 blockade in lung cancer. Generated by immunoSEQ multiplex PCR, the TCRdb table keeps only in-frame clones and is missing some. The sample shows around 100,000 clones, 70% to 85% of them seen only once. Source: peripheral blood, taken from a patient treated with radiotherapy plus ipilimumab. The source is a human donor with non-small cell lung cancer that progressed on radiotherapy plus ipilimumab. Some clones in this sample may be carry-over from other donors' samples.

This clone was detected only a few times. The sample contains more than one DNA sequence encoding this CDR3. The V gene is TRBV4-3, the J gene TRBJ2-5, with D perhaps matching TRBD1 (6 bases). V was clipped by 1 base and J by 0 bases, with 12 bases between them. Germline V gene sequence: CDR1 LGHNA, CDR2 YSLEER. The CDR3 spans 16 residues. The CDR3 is CASSQVRGGDQETQYF. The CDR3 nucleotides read TGCGCCAGCAGCCAAGTGAGAGGGGGTGACCAAGAGACCCAGTACTTC.

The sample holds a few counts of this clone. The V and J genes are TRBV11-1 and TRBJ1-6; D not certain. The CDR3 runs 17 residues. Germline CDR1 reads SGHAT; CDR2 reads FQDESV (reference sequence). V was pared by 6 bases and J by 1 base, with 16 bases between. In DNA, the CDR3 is TGTGCCAGCAGTTCCCCCCCTTGGGGTTCCTATAATTCACCCCTCCACTTT. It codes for CASSSPPWGSYNSPLHF.

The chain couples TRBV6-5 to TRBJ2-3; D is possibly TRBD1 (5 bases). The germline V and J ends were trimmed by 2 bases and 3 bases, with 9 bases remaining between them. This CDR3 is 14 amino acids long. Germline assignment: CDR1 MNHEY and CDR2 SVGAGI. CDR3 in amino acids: CASSYRRATDTQYF. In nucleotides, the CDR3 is TGTGCCAGCAGTTACCGCAGGGCTACAGATACGCAGTATTTT.

The CDR3 protein is CASSTLIGGTEAFF. The DNA for the CDR3 is TGTGCCAGCAGCACTTTAATCGGGGGGACTGAAGCTTTCTTT. The rearrangement joins TRBV11-2 to TRBJ1-1; tentative D call: TRBD1 (5 bases). Trimming took 5 bases from V and 5 from J, leaving 15 bases between them. The CDR3 loop spans 14 amino acids. Germline V gives CDR1 SGHAT, CDR2 FQNNGV.

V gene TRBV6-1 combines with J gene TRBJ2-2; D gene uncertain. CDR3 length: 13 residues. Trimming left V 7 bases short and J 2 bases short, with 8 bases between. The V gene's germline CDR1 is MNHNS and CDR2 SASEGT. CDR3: CASKGKNTGELFF. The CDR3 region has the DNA TGTGCCAGCAAAGGGAAAAACACCGGGGAGCTGTTTTTT.

CDR3 loop: CASSPGQNEKLFF. CDR3 DNA: TGTGCCAGCTCACCGGGACAGAATGAAAAACTGTTTTTT. The chain recombines TRBV18 with TRBJ1-4; TRBD1 matches at 7 bases. Per the germline V gene, CDR1 is KGHSH and CDR2 is LQKENI. The CDR3 is made up of 13 amino acids. Losses at the gene ends were 3 bases for V and 5 bases for J; bases not matched to a gene: 0.

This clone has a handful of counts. CDR3 residues: CASSPGTANEKLFF. CDR3 sequence (DNA): TGTGCCAGCAGTCCCGGGACAGCTAATGAAAAACTGTTTTTT. The chain is built from TRBV7-9 and TRBJ1-4, with 7 bases matching TRBD1. The CDR3 is made up of 14 amino acids. The J segment lost 3 bases and the V segment lost 6 bases, leaving 4 bases of the junction unmatched. Germline values: CDR1 SEHNR, CDR2 FQNEAQ (reference sequence).

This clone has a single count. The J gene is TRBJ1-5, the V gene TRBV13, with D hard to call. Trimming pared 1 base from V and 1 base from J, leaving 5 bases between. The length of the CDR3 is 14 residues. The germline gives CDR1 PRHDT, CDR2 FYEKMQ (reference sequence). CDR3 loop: CASSLEGSNQPQHF. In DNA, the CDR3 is TGTGCCAGCAGCTTAGAGGGAAGCAATCAGCCCCAGCATTTT.

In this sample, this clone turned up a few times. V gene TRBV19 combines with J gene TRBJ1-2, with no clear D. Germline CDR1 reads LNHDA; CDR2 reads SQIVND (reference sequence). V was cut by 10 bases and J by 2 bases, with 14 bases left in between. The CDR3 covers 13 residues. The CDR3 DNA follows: TGTGCCACCACAGAGGTCTGGAACTATGGCTACACCTTC. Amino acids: CATTEVWNYGYTF. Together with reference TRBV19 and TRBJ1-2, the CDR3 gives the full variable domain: DGGITQSPKYLFRKEGQNVTLSCEQNLNHDAMYWYRQDPGQGLRLIYYSQIVNDFQKGDIAEGYSVSREKKESFPLTVTSAQKNPTAFYLCATTEVWNYGYTFGSGTRLTVV.

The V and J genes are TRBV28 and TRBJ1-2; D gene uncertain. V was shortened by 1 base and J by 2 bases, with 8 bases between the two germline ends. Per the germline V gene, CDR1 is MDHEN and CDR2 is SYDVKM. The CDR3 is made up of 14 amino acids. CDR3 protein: CASSLYYRNYGYTF. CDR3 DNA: TGTGCCAGCAGTTTATATTACAGAAACTATGGCTACACCTTC.

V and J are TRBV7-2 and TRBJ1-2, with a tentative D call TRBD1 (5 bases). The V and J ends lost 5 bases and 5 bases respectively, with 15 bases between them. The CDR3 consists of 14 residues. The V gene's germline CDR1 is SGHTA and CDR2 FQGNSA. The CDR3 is CASSPPGGGYGYTF. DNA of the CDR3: TGTGCCAGCAGCCCGCCCGGGGGGGGATATGGCTACACCTTC.

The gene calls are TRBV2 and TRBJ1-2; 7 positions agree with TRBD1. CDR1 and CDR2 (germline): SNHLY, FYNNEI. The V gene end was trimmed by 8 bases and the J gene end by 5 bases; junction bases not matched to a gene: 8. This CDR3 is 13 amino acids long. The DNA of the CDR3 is TGTGCCAGCCTCTCGGGACAGACATATGGCTACACCTTC. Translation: CASLSGQTYGYTF.

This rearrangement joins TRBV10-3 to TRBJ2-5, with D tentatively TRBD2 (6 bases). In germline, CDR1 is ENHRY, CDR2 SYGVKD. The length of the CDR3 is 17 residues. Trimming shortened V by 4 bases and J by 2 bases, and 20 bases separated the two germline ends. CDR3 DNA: TGTGCCATCAGTGGAACCCGAGCCGGGACTGATCAAGAGACCCAGTACTTC. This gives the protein CAISGTRAGTDQETQYF.

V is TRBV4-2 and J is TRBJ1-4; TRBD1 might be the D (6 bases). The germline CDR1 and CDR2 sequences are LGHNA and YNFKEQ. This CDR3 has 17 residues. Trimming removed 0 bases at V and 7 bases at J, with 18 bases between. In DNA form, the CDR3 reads TGTGCCAGCAGCCAAGAGGGTTGGTTACAGGGTGTTGAAAAACTGTTTTTT. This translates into CASSQEGWLQGVEKLFF.

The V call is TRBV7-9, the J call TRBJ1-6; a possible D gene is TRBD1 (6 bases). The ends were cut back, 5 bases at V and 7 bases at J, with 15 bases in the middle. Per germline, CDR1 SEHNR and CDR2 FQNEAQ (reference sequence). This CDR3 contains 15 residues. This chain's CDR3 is CASSPPWGLNSPLHF. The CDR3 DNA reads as TGTGCCAGCAGCCCTCCGTGGGGGCTCAATTCACCCCTCCACTTT.

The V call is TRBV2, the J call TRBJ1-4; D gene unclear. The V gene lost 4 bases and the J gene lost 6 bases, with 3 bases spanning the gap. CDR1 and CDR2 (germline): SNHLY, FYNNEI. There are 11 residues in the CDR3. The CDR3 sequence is CASSVYEKLFF. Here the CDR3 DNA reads TGTGCCAGCAGTGTTTATGAAAAACTGTTTTTT.

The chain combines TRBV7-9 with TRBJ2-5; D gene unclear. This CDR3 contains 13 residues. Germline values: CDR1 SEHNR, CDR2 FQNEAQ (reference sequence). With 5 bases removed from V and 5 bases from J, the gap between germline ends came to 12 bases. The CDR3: CASSQGSSETQYF. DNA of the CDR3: TGTGCCAGCAGCCAAGGCTCCTCGGAGACCCAGTACTTC.

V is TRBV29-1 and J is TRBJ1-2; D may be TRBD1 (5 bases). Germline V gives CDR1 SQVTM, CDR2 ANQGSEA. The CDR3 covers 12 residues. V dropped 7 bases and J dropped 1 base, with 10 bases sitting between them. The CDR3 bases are TGCAGCGCGAGGGGAAATAACTATGGCTACACCTTC. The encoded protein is CSARGNNYGYTF.

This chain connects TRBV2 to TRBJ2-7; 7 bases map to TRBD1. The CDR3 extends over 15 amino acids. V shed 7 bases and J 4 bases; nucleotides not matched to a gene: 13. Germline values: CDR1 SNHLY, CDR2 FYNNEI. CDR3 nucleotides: TGTGCCAGCACCAAGGTCGCCGGGGACAGATACGAGCAGTACTTC. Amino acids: CASTKVAGDRYEQYF.

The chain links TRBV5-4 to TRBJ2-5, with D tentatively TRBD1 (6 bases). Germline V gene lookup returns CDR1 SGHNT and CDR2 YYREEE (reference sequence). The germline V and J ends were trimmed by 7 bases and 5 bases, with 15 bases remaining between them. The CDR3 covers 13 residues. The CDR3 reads CASDSGQGETQYF. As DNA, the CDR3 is TGTGCCAGCGACTCAGGGCAGGGGGAGACCCAGTACTTC.

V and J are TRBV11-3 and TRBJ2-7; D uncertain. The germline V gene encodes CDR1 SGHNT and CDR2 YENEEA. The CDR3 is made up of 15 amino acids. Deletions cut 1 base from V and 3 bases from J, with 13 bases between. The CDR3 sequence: CASSLGQGRNYEQYF. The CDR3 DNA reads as TGTGCCAGCAGCTTAGGCCAAGGCAGAAACTACGAGCAGTACTTC. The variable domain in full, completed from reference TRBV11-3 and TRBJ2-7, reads EAGVVQSPRYKIIEKKQPVAFWCNPISGHNTLYWYLQNLGQGPELLIRYENEEAVDDSQLPKDRFSAERLKGVDSTLKIQPAELGDSAVYLCASSLGQGRNYEQYFGPGTRLTVT.